This entry lists 32 T cell receptor beta chains sequenced from one sample in a study of OX40 agonist ivuxolimab in advanced cancers. Measured with immunoSEQ multiplex PCR; TCRdb has only the in-frame clones, and not every one. This sample yields 70,000 to 75,000 clones, of which roughly 88% are seen a single time; around 3% belongs to the top ten. The material was CD4+ or CD8+ T cells sorted from blood, obtained in a trial of the OX40 agonist ivuxolimab. The receptors come from an adult with an advanced solid tumor such as melanoma, head and neck, liver or kidney cancer.

The V call is TRBV15, the J call TRBJ2-7; 7 bases line up with TRBD1. J gave up 1 base and V 5 bases, and 5 bases lay outside the gene matches. The CDR3 contains 14 residues. The germline V gene encodes CDR1 LNHNV and CDR2 YYDKDF (reference sequence). This chain's CDR3 is CATSRRDSSYEQYF. The CDR3 region has the DNA TGTGCCACCAGCCGCCGGGACAGTTCCTACGAGCAGTACTTC.

This clone was counted a few times. V is TRBV2 and J is TRBJ1-1; D gene unclear. V was shortened by 4 bases and J by 5 bases, with 8 bases between the two germline ends. The CDR3 consists of 12 residues. The germline V gene has CDR1 SNHLY and CDR2 FYNNEI. The CDR3 bases are TGTGCCAGCAGTGGATGGGGAACTGAAGCTTTCTTT. Amino acids: CASSGWGTEAFF.

CDR3 in DNA: TGTGCCAGCAGCACCAGGGCAGGGGGCTACAATGAGCAGTTCTTC. It codes for CASSTRAGGYNEQFF. The V call is TRBV9, the J call TRBJ2-1; TRBD1 matches at 7 bases. V lost 4 bases, J lost 3 bases, and 7 bases stayed unmatched. The V gene's germline CDR1 is SGDLS and CDR2 YYNGEE. The CDR3 length is 15 residues.

This chain joins TRBV25-1 and TRBJ1-2; D perhaps matches TRBD1 (6 bases). Per germline, CDR1 MGHDK and CDR2 SYGVNS. The CDR3 contains 12 residues. V lost 10 bases and J 4 bases, leaving 13 bases between the germline ends. The CDR3 here is CATMLTGYGYTF. The CDR3 bases are TGTGCCACCATGCTGACAGGCTATGGCTACACCTTC.

V and J are TRBV19 and TRBJ1-2; 7 bases align to TRBD1. The CDR3 totals 14 residues. Trimming cost V 7 bases and J 9 bases; bases outside gene matches: 14. Germline V gene lookup returns CDR1 LNHDA and CDR2 SQIVND (reference sequence). The CDR3 DNA reads TGTGCCAGTACCGATCAGGGGGGATTGGGGAGCTACACCTTC. Amino acids: CASTDQGGLGSYTF. Full variable domain (rest looked up from reference TRBV19 and TRBJ1-2): DGGITQSPKYLFRKEGQNVTLSCEQNLNHDAMYWYRQDPGQGLRLIYYSQIVNDFQKGDIAEGYSVSREKKESFPLTVTSAQKNPTAFYLCASTDQGGLGSYTFGSGTRLTVV.

The J gene is TRBJ2-7, the V gene TRBV14, with 9 bases fitting TRBD2. The V segment lost 4 bases and the J segment 7 bases; nucleotides outside the gene matches: 5. Germline assignment: CDR1 SGHDN and CDR2 FVKESK. The CDR3 extends over 13 amino acids. The CDR3 nucleotides read TGTGCCAGCAGCCCCGGACTAGCGTGGGAGCAGTACTTC. As protein: CASSPGLAWEQYF.

This clone has a handful of counts. The same CDR3 arises from other DNA sequences in this sample as well. The chain links TRBV5-1 to TRBJ1-5; D gene ambiguous. The V gene's germline CDR1 is SGHRS and CDR2 YFSETQ. Between the trimmed V and J ends, which lost 0 bases and 4 bases, there was a span of 5 bases. This CDR3 comprises 13 residues. The CDR3 DNA reads TGCGCCAGCAGCTTGGGGCAGAATCAGCCCCAGCATTTT. It specifies CASSLGQNQPQHF.

Details on this clone: The identical CDR3 is also encoded by other nucleotide sequences in the sample. This rearrangement joins TRBV30 to TRBJ1-2; no clear D. CDR3 size: 11 residues. V was shortened by 1 base and J by 4 bases, with 4 bases between the two germline ends. The germline V gene encodes CDR1 GTSNPN and CDR2 SVGIG (reference sequence). As DNA, the CDR3 is TGTGCCTGGAGTGCCGGCTATGGCTACACCTTC. It is translated as CAWSAGYGYTF.

The chain employs TRBV5-1 and TRBJ2-2; 9 nucleotides match TRBD1. This CDR3 has 15 residues. V lost 3 bases, J lost 1 base, and 1 base stayed unmatched. Germline CDR1 is SGHRS and CDR2 is YFSETQ. The CDR3 DNA follows: TGCGCCAGCAGCTGGGACAGGGTGAACACCGGGGAGCTGTTTTTT. Amino acid sequence: CASSWDRVNTGELFF.

This clone occurred a few times. This sample includes further DNA sequences coding for the same CDR3. This chain connects TRBV6-1 to TRBJ2-7, with unresolved D. The CDR3 consists of 13 residues. The germline V gene encodes CDR1 MNHNS and CDR2 SASEGT. V was trimmed by 6 bases and J by 0 bases, leaving 9 bases between them. CDR3 nucleotide sequence: TGTGCCAGCAGCCGGGCAAACTCCTACGAGCAGTACTTC. It specifies CASSRANSYEQYF.

The chain joins TRBV7-2 to TRBJ2-3, with D possibly TRBD2 on 5 matching bases. There are 13 residues in the CDR3. Looked up from germline, CDR1 is SGHTA and CDR2 is FQGNSA. Between the trimmed V and J ends, which lost 6 bases and 1 base, there was a span of 8 bases. CDR3 nucleotides: TGTGCCAGCAGACCCGGGGGCACAGATACGCAGTATTTT. As protein: CASRPGGTDTQYF.

The gene calls are TRBV6-1 and TRBJ2-2, with a possible D match to TRBD1 (5 bases). V dropped 6 bases and J dropped 5 bases, with 13 bases sitting between them. The CDR3 is 14 residues long. In germline, CDR1 is MNHNS, CDR2 SASEGT. The CDR3 loop reads CASRSAQGTGELFF. In nucleotides, the CDR3 is TGTGCCAGCAGAAGCGCCCAGGGAACCGGGGAGCTGTTTTTT.

CDR3 protein: CASSFSGQASYTF. CDR3 in DNA: TGTGCCAGCAGCTTCTCCGGACAGGCCAGCTACACCTTC. This chain uses TRBV7-3 with TRBJ1-2; 7 bases agree with TRBD1. Losses at the gene ends were 3 bases for V and 9 bases for J; bases not matched to a gene: 7. The CDR3 is 13 residues long. Per the germline V gene, CDR1 is SGHTA and CDR2 is FQGTGA. The complete variable domain, with remaining parts taken from reference TRBV7-3 and TRBJ1-2, reads GAGVSQTPSNKVTEKGKYVELRCDPISGHTALYWYRQSLGQGPEFLIYFQGTGAADDSGLPNDRFFAVRPEGSVSTLKIQRTERGDSAVYLCASSFSGQASYTFGSGTRLTVV.

The chain carries TRBV5-5 and TRBJ1-1; D not resolved. Germline CDR1 SGHKS, CDR2 YYEKEE (reference sequence). V lost 4 bases and J 11 bases, leaving 15 bases between the germline ends. The CDR3 consists of 12 residues. The DNA of the CDR3 is TGTGCCAGCAGCCCGGAGGGTGGAGGGGCTTTCTTT. Translation gives CASSPEGGGAFF. Supplemented by reference TRBV5-5 and TRBJ1-1, the full variable domain reads DAGVTQSPTHLIKTRGQQVTLRCSPISGHKSVSWYQQVLGQGPQFIFQYYEKEERGRGNFPDRFSARQFPNYSSELNVNALLLGDSALYLCASSPEGGGAFFGQGTRLTVV.

The chain has TRBV5-5 and TRBJ2-5; maybe TRBD2 (7 bases). Germline V gives CDR1 SGHKS, CDR2 YYEKEE (reference sequence). The CDR3 is 13 residues long. Trimming removed 1 base at V and 7 bases at J, with 11 bases between. The CDR3 reads CASSLSGGATQYF. In DNA form, the CDR3 reads TGTGCCAGCAGCTTGTCGGGGGGCGCGACCCAGTACTTC.

The J gene is TRBJ2-1, the V gene TRBV20-1; 9 nucleotides agree with TRBD2. The CDR3 extends over 11 amino acids. CDR1 and CDR2 from the germline V gene are DFQATT and SNEGSKA (reference sequence). In DNA form, the CDR3 reads TGCAGCCAAGGAGCGGGGGGTGAGCAGTTCTTC. Translating it yields CSQGAGGEQFF.

The chain recombines TRBV11-2 with TRBJ2-7; D gene ambiguous. This CDR3 region has 12 residues. Germline CDR1 SGHAT, CDR2 FQNNGV. V was cut by 7 bases and J by 0 bases, with 7 bases left in between. CDR3 DNA: TGTGCCAGCAAGAGGAGCTCCTACGAGCAGTACTTC. Translation gives CASKRSSYEQYF.

This chain connects TRBV19 to TRBJ1-1; tentatively, D is TRBD1 (5 bases). The CDR3 is 14 residues long. Germline V gives CDR1 LNHDA, CDR2 SQIVND (reference sequence). Trimming removed 7 bases from V and 0 bases from J, with 12 bases in between. CDR3 nucleotides: TGTGCCAGTACCCTACGGGGGGTGAACACTGAAGCTTTCTTT. Protein sequence: CASTLRGVNTEAFF.

The V gene is TRBV11-2, the J gene TRBJ2-1; D is perhaps TRBD2 (7 bases). Trimming shortened V by 3 bases and J by 3 bases, and 18 bases separated the two germline ends. The germline V gene encodes CDR1 SGHAT and CDR2 FQNNGV. This CDR3 is built from 17 residues. CDR3 in amino acids: CASSLGARAGHYNEQFF. The CDR3 DNA is TGTGCCAGCAGCTTGGGGGCCAGAGCGGGACACTACAATGAGCAGTTCTTC.

This clone was observed a few times. This rearrangement joins TRBV30 to TRBJ1-1, with 7 positions matching TRBD1. Germline loops: CDR1 GTSNPN, CDR2 SVGIG (reference sequence). The V and J ends lost 3 bases and 5 bases, in that order; junction bases with no gene match: 3. CDR3 size: 12 residues. CDR3 protein: CAWSRGLTEAFF. The CDR3 nucleotides read TGTGCCTGGAGCAGGGGGTTGACTGAAGCTTTCTTT. Combining the CDR3 with reference TRBV30 and TRBJ1-1 gives the whole variable domain SQTIHQWPATLVQPVGSPLSLECTVEGTSNPNLYWYRQAAGRGLQLLFYSVGIGQISSEVPQNLSASRPQDRQFILSSKKLLLSDSGFYLCAWSRGLTEAFFGQGTRLTVV.

This chain uses TRBV2 with TRBJ2-1; TRBD2 aligns across 10 bases. Germline V gene lookup returns CDR1 SNHLY and CDR2 FYNNEI. The length of the CDR3 is 16 residues. J was trimmed by 5 bases and V by 2 bases; bases with no gene match: 6. CDR3 protein: CASSERSGRANNEQFF. Written as DNA, the CDR3 is TGTGCCAGCAGTGAAAGGAGCGGGAGGGCCAACAATGAGCAGTTCTTC.

The chain uses TRBV7-9 and TRBJ1-1; 7 nucleotides agree with TRBD1. CDR1 is SEHNR and CDR2 is FQNEAQ in the germline V gene (reference sequence). This CDR3 has 15 amino acids. V was pared by 5 bases and J by 5 bases, with 11 bases of the junction left unmatched. The CDR3 is CASSPRQGRGTEAFF. CDR3 DNA sequence: TGTGCCAGCAGCCCTAGACAGGGTCGGGGGACTGAAGCTTTCTTT. Full variable domain (rest looked up from reference TRBV7-9 and TRBJ1-1): DTGVSQNPRHKITKRGQNVTFRCDPISEHNRLYWYRQTLGQGPEFLTYFQNEAQLEKSRLLSDRFSAERPKGSFSTLEIQRTEQGDSAMYLCASSPRQGRGTEAFFGQGTRLTVV.

The V gene is TRBV11-1, the J gene TRBJ2-5; D possibly matches TRBD1 or TRBD2 (5 bases each). The germline CDR1 and CDR2 sequences are SGHAT and FQDESV (reference sequence). Trimming removed 5 bases at V and 0 bases at J, with 13 bases between. The CDR3 consists of 15 residues. The CDR3 reads CASSLRGPNQETQYF. The DNA for the CDR3 is TGTGCCAGCAGCCTCCGGGGCCCGAACCAAGAGACCCAGTACTTC.

This clone was seen a single time. The chain combines TRBV12-5 with TRBJ1-4; TRBD1 matches 8 bases. The V gene end was trimmed by 1 base and the J gene end by 4 bases; junction bases not matched to a gene: 5. Germline CDR1 and CDR2: LGHNT and FRNRAP. The CDR3 totals 16 residues. The CDR3 DNA follows: TGTGCTAGTGGTTTGGGGGCAGGGGGCTTTAATGAAAAACTGTTTTTT. This encodes CASGLGAGGFNEKLFF.

This rearrangement joins TRBV7-3 to TRBJ2-1, with 8 bases lining up with TRBD2. The CDR3 consists of 18 residues. With 5 bases clipped from V and 0 bases from J, the junction kept 12 bases outside the gene matches. CDR1 is SGHTA, CDR2 FQGTGA, per germline. The CDR3, as DNA: TGTGCCAGCAGCCAATGGGGGCTAGCGGGCACCTCCTACAATGAGCAGTTCTTC. Its protein product is CASSQWGLAGTSYNEQFF.

The chain has TRBV2 and TRBJ2-7; 9 nucleotides match TRBD1. V gave up 5 bases and J gave up 2 bases; unmatched junction bases: 7. This CDR3 comprises 15 residues. Germline-derived CDR1 and CDR2 are SNHLY and FYNNEI. CDR3 sequence: CASSLDRGLAYEQYF. In DNA, the CDR3 is TGTGCCAGCAGTCTAGACAGGGGGTTAGCCTACGAGCAGTACTTC.

The V and J genes are TRBV2 and TRBJ1-3, with no clear D. The V gene lost 1 base and the J gene lost 0 bases, with 7 bases spanning the gap. This CDR3 has 15 amino acids. CDR1 is SNHLY and CDR2 is FYNNEI in the germline V gene. The CDR3 DNA sequence: TGTGCCAGCAGTGAAGTGGCAGTCTCTGGAAACACCATATATTTT. This encodes CASSEVAVSGNTIYF. Full variable domain (outside the CDR3, taken from reference TRBV2 and TRBJ1-3): EPEVTQTPSHQVTQMGQEVILRCVPISNHLYFYWYRQILGQKVEFLVSFYNNEISEKSEIFDDQFSVERPDGSNFTLKIRSTKLEDSAMYFCASSEVAVSGNTIYFGEGSWLTVV.

J is TRBJ1-5 and V is TRBV30; the D gene is possibly TRBD1 (6 bases). V was trimmed by 1 base and J by 3 bases, leaving 13 bases between them. Per the germline V gene, CDR1 is GTSNPN and CDR2 is SVGIG (reference sequence). CDR3 size: 15 residues. The CDR3 DNA reads TGTGCCTGGAGTGCCACGACAGGCTACAATCAGCCCCAGCATTTT. This gives the protein CAWSATTGYNQPQHF.

This chain joins TRBV7-3 and TRBJ2-1, with 10 bases matching TRBD1. J gave up 9 bases and V 5 bases, and 13 bases lay outside the gene matches. Germline-derived CDR1 and CDR2 are SGHTA and FQGTGA. The CDR3 extends over 16 amino acids. CDR3 residues: CASSKPGDRGPGEQFF. The CDR3 nucleotides are TGTGCCAGCAGCAAACCCGGGGACAGGGGTCCGGGTGAGCAGTTCTTC.

The chain is built from TRBV7-8 and TRBJ2-3; the match to TRBD2 covers 12 bases. There are 16 residues in the CDR3. Germline assignment: CDR1 SGHVS and CDR2 FQNEAQ. The V and J ends lost 6 bases and 2 bases, in that order; junction bases with no gene match: 6. For the CDR3, the DNA is TGTGCCAGCAGATTACGGACTAGCGGGACCACAGATACGCAGTATTTT. It translates to CASRLRTSGTTDTQYF.

CDR3 bases: TGCGCCAGCAGCTTTTTTGGCAGCAGCTACACCTTC. Its protein product is CASSFFGSSYTF. This rearrangement joins TRBV5-1 to TRBJ1-2; no definite D call. Germline assignment: CDR1 SGHRS and CDR2 YFSETQ. The CDR3 contains 12 residues. V gave up 2 bases and J gave up 9 bases, with 11 bases separating them.

This clone was counted between two and nine times. The CDR3 spells CASRSGAYQETQYF. The CDR3 DNA sequence: TGTGCCAGCAGGAGCGGGGCCTACCAAGAGACCCAGTACTTC. The chain combines TRBV2 with TRBJ2-5; 7 nucleotides align to TRBD2. Per the germline V gene, CDR1 is SNHLY and CDR2 is FYNNEI. V dropped 6 bases and J dropped 0; count of bases not matched to a gene: 4. The CDR3 totals 14 residues.